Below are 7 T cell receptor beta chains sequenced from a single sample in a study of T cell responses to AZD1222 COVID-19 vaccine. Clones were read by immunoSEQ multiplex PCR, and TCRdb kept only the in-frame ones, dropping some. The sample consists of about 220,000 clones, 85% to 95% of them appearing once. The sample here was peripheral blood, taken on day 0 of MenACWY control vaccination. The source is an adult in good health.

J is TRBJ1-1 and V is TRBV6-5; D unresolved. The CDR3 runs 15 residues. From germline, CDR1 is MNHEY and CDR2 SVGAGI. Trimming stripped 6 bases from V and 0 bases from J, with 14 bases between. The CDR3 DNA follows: TGTGCCAGCAGGTCGCCTTGGGTAATGAACACTGAAGCTTTCTTT. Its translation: CASRSPWVMNTEAFF.

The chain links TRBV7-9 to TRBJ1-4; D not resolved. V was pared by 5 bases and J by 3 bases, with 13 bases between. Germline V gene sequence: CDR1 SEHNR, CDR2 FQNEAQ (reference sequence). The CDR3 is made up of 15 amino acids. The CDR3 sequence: CASSPRREANEKLFF. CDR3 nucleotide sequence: TGTGCCAGCAGCCCGCGGAGGGAGGCTAATGAAAAACTGTTTTTT.

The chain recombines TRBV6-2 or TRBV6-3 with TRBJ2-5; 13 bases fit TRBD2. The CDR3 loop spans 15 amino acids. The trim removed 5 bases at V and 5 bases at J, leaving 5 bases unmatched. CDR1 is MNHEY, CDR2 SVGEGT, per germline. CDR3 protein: CASSPGLAGAETQYF. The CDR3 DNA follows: TGTGCCAGCAGTCCCGGACTAGCGGGGGCGGAGACCCAGTACTTC.

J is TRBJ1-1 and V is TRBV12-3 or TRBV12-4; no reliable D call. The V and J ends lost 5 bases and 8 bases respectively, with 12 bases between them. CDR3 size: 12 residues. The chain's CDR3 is CASSLSGFEAFF. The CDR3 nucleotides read TGTGCCAGCAGTCTGTCGGGGTTCGAAGCTTTCTTT.

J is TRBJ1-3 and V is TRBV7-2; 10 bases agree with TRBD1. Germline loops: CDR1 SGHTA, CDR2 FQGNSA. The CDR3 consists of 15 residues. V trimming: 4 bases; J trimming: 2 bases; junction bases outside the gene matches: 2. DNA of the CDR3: TGTGCCAGCAGCTCGACAGGGGGCCCTGGAAACACCATATATTTT. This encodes CASSSTGGPGNTIYF.

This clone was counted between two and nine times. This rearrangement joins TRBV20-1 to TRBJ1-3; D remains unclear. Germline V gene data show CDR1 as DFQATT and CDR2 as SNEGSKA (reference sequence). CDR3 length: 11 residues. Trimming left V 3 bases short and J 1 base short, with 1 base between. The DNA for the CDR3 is TGCAGTGCTAGGTCTGGAAACACCATATATTTT. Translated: CSARSGNTIYF.

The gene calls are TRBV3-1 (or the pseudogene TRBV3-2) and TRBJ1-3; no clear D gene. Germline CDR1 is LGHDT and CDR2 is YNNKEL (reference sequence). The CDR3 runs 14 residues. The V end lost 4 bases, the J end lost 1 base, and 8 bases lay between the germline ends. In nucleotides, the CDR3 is TGTGCCAGCAGCCGCCCGTATTCTGGAAACACCATATATTTT. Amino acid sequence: CASSRPYSGNTIYF.